Reported below is one T cell receptor beta chain. Antigen unknown. This CDR3 has 11 residues. The germline CDR1 and CDR2 sequences are MRHNA and SNTAGT. With 4 bases removed from V and 7 bases from J, the gap between germline ends came to 7 bases. The data originate from a study of T cell responses to AZD1222 COVID-19 vaccine. Findings and limits, study-wide: Elevations in Spike-specific TCR breadth and depth followed administration of two AZD1222 doses.

Method: immunoSEQ multiplex PCR; TCRdb's copy keeps in-frame clones and lacks some. The sample has more than 95,000 clones, roughly 82% seen once. The TCR sequence derives from an adult in good health. This specimen was peripheral blood, taken on day 0 of AZD1222 vaccination. The chain combines TRBV6-4 with TRBJ1-1, with D possibly TRBD1 on 5 matching bases. CDR3 in DNA: TGTGCCAGCAGTGGGGGGAATGAAGCTTTCTTT. It specifies CASSGGNEAFF.